A single sample gave rise to the 5 T cell receptor beta chains below, sequenced in a study of a mutant IDH1 vaccine in newly diagnosed glioma. Documented time point: week 23, last vaccination. Mutant IDH1 20-mer peptide, at 300 ug, made up each vaccine dose, with topical imiquimod. Sequenced by immunoSEQ multiplex PCR; TCRdb stores in-frame clones only, minus some. The table shows about 65,000 clones, with approximately 85% occurring only once. What these receptors recognize is not known. This specimen consisted of PBMCs, obtained from a glioma patient whose treatment included an IDH1 peptide vaccine. Receptor source: a man under 40 with glioma.

J is TRBJ2-5 and V is TRBV5-1; possibly TRBD2 for D (6 bases). The CDR3 covers 15 residues. The germline CDR1 and CDR2 sequences are SGHRS and YFSETQ. V was pared by 4 bases and J by 1 base, with 14 bases between. The CDR3 reads CASSPGEHFQETQYF. Here the CDR3 DNA reads TGCGCCAGCAGCCCGGGGGAACACTTCCAAGAGACCCAGTACTTC. Looking up the rest from reference TRBV5-1 and TRBJ2-5 gives the full variable domain: KAGVTQTPRYLIKTRGQQVTLSCSPISGHRSVSWYQQTPGQGLQFLFEYFSETQRNKGNFPGRFSGRQFSNSRSEMNVSTLELGDSALYLCASSPGEHFQETQYFGPGTRLLVL.

The chain has TRBV10-1 and TRBJ1-2; TRBD1 aligns across 8 bases. CDR3 length: 17 residues. V shed 0 bases, J shed 4 bases, and the junction held 10 bases outside the gene matches. Germline V CDR1 and CDR2: WNHNN, SYGVQD (reference sequence). Here the CDR3 reads CASSESSTGAGGYGYTF. The CDR3 DNA reads TGCGCCAGCAGTGAGTCTTCGACAGGGGCCGGAGGCTATGGCTACACCTTC.

There are a few counts of this clone. The V gene is TRBV9, the J gene TRBJ1-1; 8 bases are shared with TRBD1. The CDR3 loop spans 15 amino acids. With V trimmed by 4 bases and J by 0 bases, 5 bases remained unmatched. CDR1 is SGDLS, CDR2 YYNGEE, per germline. This chain's CDR3 is CASSPRGQVNTEAFF. The CDR3, as DNA: TGTGCCAGCAGCCCAAGGGGACAGGTGAACACTGAAGCTTTCTTT.

The chain employs TRBV7-9 and TRBJ2-7; a possible D gene is TRBD2 (5 bases). Germline V gene lookup returns CDR1 SEHNR and CDR2 FQNEAQ (reference sequence). V was trimmed by 0 bases and J by 7 bases, leaving 13 bases between them. This CDR3 is built from 14 residues. As DNA, the CDR3 is TGTGCCAGCAGCTTAGCACCGGGATCGGGGGAGCAGTACTTC. Translated, it gives CASSLAPGSGEQYF.

The chain carries TRBV6-5 and TRBJ1-6, with 7 bases fitting TRBD1. Germline CDR1 is MNHEY and CDR2 is SVGAGI. With V trimmed by 4 bases and J by 8 bases, 8 bases remained unmatched. The CDR3 loop spans 15 amino acids. The CDR3 spells CASSLQTGRHSPLHF. As DNA, the CDR3 is TGTGCCAGCAGTTTACAGACAGGGAGGCATTCACCCCTCCACTTT.